The clone carrying this T cell receptor (beta chain) has at least ten counts. Antigen: not known. TCRdb re-derived calls from the 5' RACE reads in MiXCR, one entry per CDR3 protein. The sample lists about 55,000 distinct CDR3 sequences; over 3.5% were seen once. The V and J ends lost 0 bases and 7 bases respectively, with 16 bases between them. CDR3 size: 15 residues. The germline V gene encodes CDR1 DFQATT and CDR2 SNEGSKA (reference sequence). The data are from a study of neurological immune-mediated disorders. Source material was 2 million unsorted PBMCs, stored at -80 °C in RNAlater. General study points: For the multiple sclerosis repertoire cluster, an association with any clinical or MRI feature was absent. One related-CDR3 cluster, which may be a signature, held the repertoires of 18 of 34 multiple sclerosis patients after phylogenetic grouping.

The chain employs TRBV20-1 and TRBJ2-1; the D gene is possibly TRBD2 (5 bases). Sequencing was done on a sample of PBMCs. This clonotype was obtained from a man aged 60-69 years with multiple sclerosis. The CDR3 loop is CSARDHGSSLNEQFF. The CDR3 DNA reads TGCAGTGCTAGAGACCACGGGTCTAGCCTGAATGAGCAGTTCTTC.